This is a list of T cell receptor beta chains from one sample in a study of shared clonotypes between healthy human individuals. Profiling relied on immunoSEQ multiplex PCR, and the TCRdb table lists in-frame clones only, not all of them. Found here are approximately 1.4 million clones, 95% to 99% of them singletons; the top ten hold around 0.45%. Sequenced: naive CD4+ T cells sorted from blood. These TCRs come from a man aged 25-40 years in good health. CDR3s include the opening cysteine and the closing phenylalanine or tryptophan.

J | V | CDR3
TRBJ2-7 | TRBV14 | CASSQDLLERYRGLGSYEQYF
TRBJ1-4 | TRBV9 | CASSVSQNEKLFF
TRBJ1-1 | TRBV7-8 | CASSLGQKNTEAFF
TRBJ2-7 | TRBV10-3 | CAISESGESEYF
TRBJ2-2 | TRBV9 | CASKRTGTNTGELFF
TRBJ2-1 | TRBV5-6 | CASSFTPGTGYYNEQFF
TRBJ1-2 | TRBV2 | CASNPGQGAYGYTF
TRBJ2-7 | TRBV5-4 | CASSAWASGNSYEQYF
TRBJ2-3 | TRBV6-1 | CASNYASTASNF
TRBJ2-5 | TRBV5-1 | CTSSRGDQETQYF
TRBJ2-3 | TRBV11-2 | CASSQLRIRTGRTDTQYF
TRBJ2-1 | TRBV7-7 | CASSPGSNEQFF
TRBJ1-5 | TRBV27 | CASSQNGPQPQHF
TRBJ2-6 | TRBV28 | CASKRTGANVLTF
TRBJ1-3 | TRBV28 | CASRLSGVLGNTIYF
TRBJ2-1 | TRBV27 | CASSQTSLLQRTPFSLSEQFF